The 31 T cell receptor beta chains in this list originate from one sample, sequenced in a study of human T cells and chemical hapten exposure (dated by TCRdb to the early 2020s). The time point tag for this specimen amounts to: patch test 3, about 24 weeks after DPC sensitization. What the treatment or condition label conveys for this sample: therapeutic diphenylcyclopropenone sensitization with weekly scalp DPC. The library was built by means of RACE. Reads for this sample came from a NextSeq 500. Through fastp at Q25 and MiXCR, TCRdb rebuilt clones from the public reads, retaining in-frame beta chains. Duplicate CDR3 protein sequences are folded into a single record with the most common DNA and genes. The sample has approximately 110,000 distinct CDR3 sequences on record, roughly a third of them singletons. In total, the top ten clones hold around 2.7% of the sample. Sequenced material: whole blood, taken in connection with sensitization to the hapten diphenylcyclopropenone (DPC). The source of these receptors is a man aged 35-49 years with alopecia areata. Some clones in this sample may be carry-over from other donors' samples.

CDR3 loop: CSARQGADAKNIQYF. Here the CDR3 DNA reads TGCAGTGCCAGACAGGGGGCCGACGCCAAAAACATTCAGTACTTC. The rearrangement uses TRBV20-1 and TRBJ2-4; 10 bases align to TRBD1. Germline V gene data show CDR1 as DFQATT and CDR2 as SNEGSKA (reference sequence). Germline trimming cut 6 bases from V and 1 base from J; bases unmatched to any gene: 6. The CDR3 is 15 residues long.

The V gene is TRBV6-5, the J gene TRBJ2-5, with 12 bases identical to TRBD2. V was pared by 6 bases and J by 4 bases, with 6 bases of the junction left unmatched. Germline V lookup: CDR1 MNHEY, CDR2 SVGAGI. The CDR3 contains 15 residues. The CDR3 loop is CASSSTSGSRETQYF. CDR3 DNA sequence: TGTGCCAGCAGCTCGACTAGCGGGAGTCGAGAGACCCAGTACTTC.

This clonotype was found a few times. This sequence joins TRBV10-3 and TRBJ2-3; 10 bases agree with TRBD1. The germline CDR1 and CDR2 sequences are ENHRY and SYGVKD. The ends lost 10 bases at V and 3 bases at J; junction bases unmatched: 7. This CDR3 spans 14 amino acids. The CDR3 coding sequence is TGTGCCACGAGACAGGGGGCACGGACAGATACGCAGTATTTT. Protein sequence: CATRQGARTDTQYF.

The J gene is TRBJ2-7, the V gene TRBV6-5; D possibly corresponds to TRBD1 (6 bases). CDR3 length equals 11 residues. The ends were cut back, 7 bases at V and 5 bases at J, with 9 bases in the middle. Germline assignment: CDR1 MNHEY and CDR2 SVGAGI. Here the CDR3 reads CASKQGHEQYF. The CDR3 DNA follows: TGTGCCAGCAAACAGGGTCACGAGCAGTACTTC.

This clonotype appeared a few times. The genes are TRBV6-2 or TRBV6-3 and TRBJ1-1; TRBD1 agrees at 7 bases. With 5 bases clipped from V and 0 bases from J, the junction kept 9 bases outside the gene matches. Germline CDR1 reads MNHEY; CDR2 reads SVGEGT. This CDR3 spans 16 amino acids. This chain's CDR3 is CASSTRTGPMNTEAFF. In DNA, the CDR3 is TGTGCCAGCAGTACCCGGACAGGACCCATGAACACTGAAGCTTTCTTT.

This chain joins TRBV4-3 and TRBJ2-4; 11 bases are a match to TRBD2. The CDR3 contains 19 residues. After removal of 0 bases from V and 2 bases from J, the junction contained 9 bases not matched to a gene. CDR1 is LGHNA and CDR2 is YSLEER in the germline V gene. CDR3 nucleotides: TGCGCCAGCAGCCAAGAGGGGGCTAGCGGGAGGCCTTCCAAAAACATTCAGTACTTC. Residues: CASSQEGASGRPSKNIQYF.

CDR3 sequence reads: CSEMTSGKINIQYF. CDR3 bases: TGCAGCGAGATGACTAGCGGCAAAATAAACATTCAGTACTTC. The chain combines TRBV20-1 with TRBJ2-4; the match to TRBD2 covers 9 bases. Germline loops: CDR1 DFQATT, CDR2 SNEGSKA (reference sequence). The CDR3 is 14 amino acids.

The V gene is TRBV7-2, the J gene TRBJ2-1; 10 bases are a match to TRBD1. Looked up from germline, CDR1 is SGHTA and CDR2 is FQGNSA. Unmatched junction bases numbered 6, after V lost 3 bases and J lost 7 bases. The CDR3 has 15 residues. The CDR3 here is CASSLGDRGGNEQFF. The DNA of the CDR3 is TGTGCCAGCAGCTTGGGGGACAGGGGTGGGAATGAGCAGTTCTTC.

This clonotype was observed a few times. Here the CDR3 DNA reads TGTGCCAGCAGGCGGGATGTCGGGGAGCTGTTTTTT. It yields the protein CASRRDVGELFF. The chain combines TRBV7-3 with TRBJ2-2; maybe TRBD2 (6 bases). The CDR3 totals 12 residues. V lost 6 bases to trimming and J lost 7 bases, with 9 bases between them. The germline CDR1 and CDR2 sequences are SGHTA and FQGTGA.

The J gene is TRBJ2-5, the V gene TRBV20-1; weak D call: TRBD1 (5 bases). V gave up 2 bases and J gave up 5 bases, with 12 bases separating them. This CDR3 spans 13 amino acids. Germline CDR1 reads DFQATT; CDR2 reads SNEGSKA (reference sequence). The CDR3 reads CSARQGGVETQYF. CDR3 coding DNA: TGCAGTGCTAGACAGGGTGGGGTGGAGACCCAGTACTTC.

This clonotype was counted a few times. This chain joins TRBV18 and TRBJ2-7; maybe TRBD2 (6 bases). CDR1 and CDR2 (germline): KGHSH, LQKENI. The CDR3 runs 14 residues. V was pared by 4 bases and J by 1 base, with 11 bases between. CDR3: CASSLGTGSYEQYV. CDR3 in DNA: TGTGCCAGCTCACTGGGGACTGGTTCCTACGAGCAGTACGTC.

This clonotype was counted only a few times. DNA for the CDR3: TGCAGCGTTGCTACAGCCGGAGATACGCAGTATTTT. Translated: CSVATAGDTQYF. The V call is TRBV29-1, the J call TRBJ2-3; no clear D gene. The CDR3 contains 12 residues. The V end lost 4 bases, the J end lost 5 bases, and 10 bases lay between the germline ends. Germline V gene lookup returns CDR1 SQVTM and CDR2 ANQGSEA.

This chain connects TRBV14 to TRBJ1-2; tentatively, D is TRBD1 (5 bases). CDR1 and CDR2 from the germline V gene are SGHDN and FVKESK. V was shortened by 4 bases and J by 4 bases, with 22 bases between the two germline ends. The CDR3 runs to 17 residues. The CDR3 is CASSPAGTPFVFYGYTF. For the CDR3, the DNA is TGTGCCAGCAGCCCAGCCGGGACCCCCTTTGTATTCTATGGCTACACCTTC.

CDR3 DNA: TGTGCCAGCAGCGTAGGAGGTGGTAATTCACCCCTCCACTTT. Protein: CASSVGGGNSPLHF. The V call is TRBV9, the J call TRBJ1-6; D unresolved. The V and J ends lost 0 bases and 6 bases respectively, with 7 bases between them. The CDR3 has 14 amino acids. Germline CDR1 is SGDLS and CDR2 is YYNGEE.

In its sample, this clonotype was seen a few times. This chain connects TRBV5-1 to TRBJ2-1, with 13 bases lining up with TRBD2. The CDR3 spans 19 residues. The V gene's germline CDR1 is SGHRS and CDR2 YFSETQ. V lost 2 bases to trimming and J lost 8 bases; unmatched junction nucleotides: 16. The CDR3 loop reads CASSFYTGLAGDPFDEQFF. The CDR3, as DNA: TGCGCCAGCAGCTTCTACACCGGACTAGCGGGAGATCCGTTCGATGAGCAGTTCTTC. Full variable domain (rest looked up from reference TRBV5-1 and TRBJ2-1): KAGVTQTPRYLIKTRGQQVTLSCSPISGHRSVSWYQQTPGQGLQFLFEYFSETQRNKGNFPGRFSGRQFSNSRSEMNVSTLELGDSALYLCASSFYTGLAGDPFDEQFFGPGTRLTVL.

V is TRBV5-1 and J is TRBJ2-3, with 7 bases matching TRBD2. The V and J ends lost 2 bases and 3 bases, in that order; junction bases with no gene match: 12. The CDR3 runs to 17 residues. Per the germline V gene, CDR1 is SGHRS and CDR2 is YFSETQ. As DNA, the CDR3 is TGCGCCAGCAGCTTCGGAAGTGGACCGGGAGGTACAGATACGCAGTATTTT. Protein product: CASSFGSGPGGTDTQYF.

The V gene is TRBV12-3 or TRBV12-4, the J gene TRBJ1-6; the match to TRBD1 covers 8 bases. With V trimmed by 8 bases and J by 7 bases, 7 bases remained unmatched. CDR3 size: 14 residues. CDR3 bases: TGTGCCAGCTCCATGACAGGGGAGAATTCACCCCTCCACTTT. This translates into CASSMTGENSPLHF.

The CDR3 loop is CARDNGYTF. Written as DNA, the CDR3 is TGTGCCAGAGACAACGGCTACACCTTC. The J gene is TRBJ1-2, the V gene TRBV6-5; no firm D call. Germline-derived CDR1 and CDR2 are MNHEY and SVGAGI. V lost 9 bases, J lost 8 bases, and 7 bases lay in between. This CDR3 is built from 9 residues.

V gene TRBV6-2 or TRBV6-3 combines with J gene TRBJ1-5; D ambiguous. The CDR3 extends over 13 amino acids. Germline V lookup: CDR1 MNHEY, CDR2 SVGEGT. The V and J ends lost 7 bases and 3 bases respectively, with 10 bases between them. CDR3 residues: CASTQAYNQPQHF. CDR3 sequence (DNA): TGTGCCAGCACCCAGGCTTACAATCAGCCCCAGCATTTT.

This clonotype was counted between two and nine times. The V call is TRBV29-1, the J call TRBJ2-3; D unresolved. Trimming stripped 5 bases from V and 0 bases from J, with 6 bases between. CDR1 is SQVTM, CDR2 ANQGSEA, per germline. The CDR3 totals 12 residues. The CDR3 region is CSVLASTDTQYF. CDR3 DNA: TGCAGCGTTTTGGCTAGCACAGATACGCAGTATTTT.

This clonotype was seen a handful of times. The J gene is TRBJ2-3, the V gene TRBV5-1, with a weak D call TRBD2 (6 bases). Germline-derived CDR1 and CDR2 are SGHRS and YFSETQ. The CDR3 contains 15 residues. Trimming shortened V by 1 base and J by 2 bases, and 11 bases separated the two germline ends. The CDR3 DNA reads TGCGCCAGCAGCTTGTACGCGGGGACCACAGATACGCAGTATTTT. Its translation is CASSLYAGTTDTQYF.

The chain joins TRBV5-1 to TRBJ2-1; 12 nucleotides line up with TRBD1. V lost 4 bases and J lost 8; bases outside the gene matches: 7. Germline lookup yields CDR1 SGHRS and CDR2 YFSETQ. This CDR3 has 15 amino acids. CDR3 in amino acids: CASSGTGGAGDEQFF. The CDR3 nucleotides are TGCGCCAGCAGCGGGACAGGGGGCGCGGGGGATGAGCAGTTCTTC.

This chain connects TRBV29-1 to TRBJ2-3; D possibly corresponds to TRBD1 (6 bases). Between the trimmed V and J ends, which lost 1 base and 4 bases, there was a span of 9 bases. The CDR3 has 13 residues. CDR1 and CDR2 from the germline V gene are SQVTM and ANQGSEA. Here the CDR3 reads CSVEGKGADTQYF. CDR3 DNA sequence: TGCAGCGTTGAAGGAAAGGGGGCAGATACGCAGTATTTT.

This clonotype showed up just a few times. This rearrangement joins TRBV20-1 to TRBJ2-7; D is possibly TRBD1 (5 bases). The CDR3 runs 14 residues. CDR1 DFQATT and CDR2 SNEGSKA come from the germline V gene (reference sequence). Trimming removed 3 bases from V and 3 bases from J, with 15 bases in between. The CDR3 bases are TGCAGTGCTAGTCCACCCCTTCAGGGCTACGAGCAGTACTTC. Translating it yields CSASPPLQGYEQYF.

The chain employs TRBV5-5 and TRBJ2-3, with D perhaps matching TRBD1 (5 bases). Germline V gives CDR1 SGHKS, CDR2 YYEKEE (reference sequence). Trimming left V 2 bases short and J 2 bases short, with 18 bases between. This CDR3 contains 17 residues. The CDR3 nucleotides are TGTGCCAGCAGCTTTCTTGGGGCCGCATCTTCCACAGATACGCAGTATTTT. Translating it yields CASSFLGAASSTDTQYF.

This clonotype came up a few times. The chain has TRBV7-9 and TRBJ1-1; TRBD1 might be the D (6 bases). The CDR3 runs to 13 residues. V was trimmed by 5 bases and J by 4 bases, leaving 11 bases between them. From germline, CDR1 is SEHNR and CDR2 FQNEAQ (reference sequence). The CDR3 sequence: CASSPLRGTEAFF. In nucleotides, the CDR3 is TGTGCCAGCAGCCCTCTCAGGGGCACTGAAGCTTTCTTT. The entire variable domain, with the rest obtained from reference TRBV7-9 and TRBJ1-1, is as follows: DTGVSQNPRHKITKRGQNVTFRCDPISEHNRLYWYRQTLGQGPEFLTYFQNEAQLEKSRLLSDRFSAERPKGSFSTLEIQRTEQGDSAMYLCASSPLRGTEAFFGQGTRLTVV.

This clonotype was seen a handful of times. CDR3 region: CASSLVVDREQYV. CDR3 nucleotides: TGTGCCAGCAGCTTAGTCGTGGATCGCGAGCAGTACGTC. V and J are TRBV7-2 and TRBJ2-7; D gene uncertain. Trimming took 1 base from V and 6 from J, leaving 10 bases between them. From germline, CDR1 is SGHTA and CDR2 FQGNSA. The CDR3 loop spans 13 amino acids.

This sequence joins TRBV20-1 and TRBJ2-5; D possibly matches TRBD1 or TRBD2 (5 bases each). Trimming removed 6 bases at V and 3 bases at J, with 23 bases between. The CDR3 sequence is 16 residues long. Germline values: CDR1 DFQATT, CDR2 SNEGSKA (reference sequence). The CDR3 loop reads CSAAITSGTHKETQYF. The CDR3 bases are TGCAGTGCCGCGATTACTTCCGGGACCCACAAAGAGACCCAGTACTTC.

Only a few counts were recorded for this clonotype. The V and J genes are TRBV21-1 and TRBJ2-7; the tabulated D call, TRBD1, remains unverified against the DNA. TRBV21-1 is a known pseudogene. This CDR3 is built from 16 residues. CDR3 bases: TGTGCCAGCAGCAAAGACCTCAGGGGTAGAGACTACGAGCAGTACGTC. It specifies CASSKDLRGRDYEQYV.

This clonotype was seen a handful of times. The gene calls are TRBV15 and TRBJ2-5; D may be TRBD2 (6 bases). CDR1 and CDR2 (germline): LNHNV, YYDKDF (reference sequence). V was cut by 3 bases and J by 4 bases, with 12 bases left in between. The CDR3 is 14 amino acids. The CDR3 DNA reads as TGTGCCACCAGCAGCCGGGACTCGCGAGAGACCCAGTACTTC. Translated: CATSSRDSRETQYF.

The chain's CDR3 is CASSLGVAGYNSPLHF. The CDR3 nucleotides are TGTGCCAGCAGCTTGGGGGTAGCGGGGTATAATTCACCCCTCCACTTT. The chain uses TRBV7-6 and TRBJ1-6; TRBD1 might be the D (5 bases). The CDR3 is 16 residues long. V lost 3 bases and J 4 bases, leaving 13 bases between the germline ends. Germline assignment: CDR1 SGHVS and CDR2 FNYEAQ.